This entry concerns a single T cell receptor (beta chain). The target of this receptor is not known. There are no base qualities to consult, and no much larger clone falls within one base. This entry belongs to a study of cytomegalovirus exposure and HLA in healthy donors listed by TCRdb under 2017. Regarding the study in general: According to an earlier analysis of a few hundred of the donors, roughly 180 million T cells yielded 90 million to 130 million unique TCR beta sequences and about 300 Gb of sequence data. Approximately 310 gigabases of sequencing data and approximately 85 million unique TCR sequences were included in an early release covering roughly 600 HLA-typed donors. Of the roughly 410 genotyped donors, less than 85% were placed in the genetic ancestry cluster associated with self-reported Caucasian donors. The study was designed to test whether signatures of past pathogen exposure could be identified by cataloging public T cell receptors. The T cell repertoires of around 670 subjects were profiled by immunosequencing and related to cytomegalovirus serostatus. Along with the approximately 700-subject first cohort, a separate validation cohort of roughly 110 different subjects was used. To predict cytomegalovirus infection status, the study brought together high-throughput TCR immunosequencing, statistical association of individual TCRs with disease status, and machine learning. A later analysis re-examined previously published TCR beta repertoires from hundreds of donors and added high-resolution HLA genotyping to investigate patterns of TCR occurrence. Rather than drawing on any new phenotypic data, the later analysis identified candidate immune exposures from TCR beta sequences and the way those sequences occurred across donors. To decide whether each TCR beta V gene segment behaved as functional or pseudogenic, an earlier analysis of some 580 of the donors relied on high-throughput TCR beta sequencing. Alongside the repertoire data, information on donor age, sex, ethnicity and CMV serostatus was compiled. A later genetic analysis used genome-wide SNP genotypes for about 55% of the 666 donors, treating that subset as a discovery cohort. Every discovery cohort repertoire had been produced on one sequencing platform. Class I and class II HLA loci were covered by the typing at four-digit resolution. Typing coverage varied by locus: roughly 629-630 donors for A, B, C, DRB1 and DQB1; roughly 560 for DQA1; 600 to 610 for DPA1; roughly 470 for DPB1. Roughly 5 DR-DQ haplotypes were handled as single units for association and clustering, since linkage in the cohort was strong. On average, roughly 250,000 unique TCR beta nucleotide sequences were sequenced per donor among 350 to 400 genotyped donors of the cohort, with approximately 18% of those sequences being non-productive.

The junction shows trimming of 2 bases on V and 5 bases on J, and the gene matches do not reach 4 bases of it. Reading the germline V gene gives CDR1 MNHEY and CDR2 SVGAGI. The CDR3 spans 15 residues, from the cysteine through the phenylalanine. The only DNA kept is the CDR3, 45 bases in frame from the first base. Library preparation employed the immunoSEQ multiplex PCR assay. For the multiplex PCR, a mixture combining 60 forward primers for TCR Vbeta segments and 13 reverse primers for TCR Jbeta segments was used. The CDR3 region of rearranged TCR beta genes was amplified from genomic DNA by a multiplex PCR assay. The Illumina HiSeq System was used to sequence the amplified TCR beta libraries as 87-base-pair reads. On the study's bioinformatics: Across the 500 to 850 repertoires, a later analysis counted roughly 84 million unique TCR beta chains, 8.5 million to 12 million of which were shared by at least two donors. Raw reads were error-corrected and collapsed into unique sequences with a nearest-neighbor algorithm that merged closely related sequences to remove PCR and sequencing errors. To assign V, D and J gene segments, CDR3 sequences were aligned to IMGT reference sequences. Each retained sequence needed at least a six-nucleotide match to both a V gene segment and a J gene segment. Rearrangements were called productive when the CDR3 lacked stop codons and stayed in frame with V and J; all others were non-productive. Following IMGT convention, CDR3 was defined as the stretch from the second conserved V-encoded cysteine to the conserved J-encoded phenylalanine. Sequences without an unambiguous match to a single V gene segment were excluded from the earlier analysis of over 500 of the donors. In an earlier analysis of several hundred of the donors, V segments were called functional above 56.7% productive rearrangements and were called segregating when the between-donor standard deviation exceeded 5%. A statistical classification framework was built to diagnose cytomegalovirus status from the catalog of TCR beta chain sequences. A later analysis assigned V and J genes by comparing TCR nucleotide sequences with IMGT/GENE-DB human TR gene sequences. A later analysis assigned CDR3 sequences and most-parsimonious VDJ recombination scenarios with the TCRdist pipeline. A later analysis defined each TCR beta chain by its CDR3 amino acid sequence plus V-gene family, and excluded reads lacking a unique V-gene family. As a way to deal with suspected cross-contamination and a sequencing artifact, a later analysis dropped nearly 600 nucleotide sequences that were highly shared and had low generation probability. In a later analysis, a clonal expansion index for each public chain was calculated from normalized within-repertoire ranks of inferred template counts. In a later analysis, generation probabilities were computed using a VDJ recombination model fitted to out-of-frame rearrangements, and the results were checked against IGoR. In a later analysis, hypergeometric tests were used to score TCR-TCR, TCR-HLA and TCR-CMV co-occurrence, with a repertoire-size bias correction applied to TCR pairs. A later analysis estimated false discovery rates by permuting HLA or CMV assignments 20 times. In a later analysis, co-occurring TCRs were grouped using DBSCAN, with TCRdist sequence similarity added in when clustering inside HLA-allele-positive subsets. Repertoires with fewer than 30,000 or more than 120,000 public chains were left out of co-occurrence clustering, as were several repertoires with anomalous nucleotide sharing. TCRdb carries this immuneACCESS record with in-frame sequences only. Its versions omit some clonotypes, under half of them owing to an unresolved V gene in the studies checked, with the rest unexplained. V and J calls and clone size are those listed in that table; D and trimming were worked out from the DNA. The sample table holds about 120,000 clones, of which 80% to 90% were seen once. Together, the top ten hold 1.5% to 2% of the sample.

Study-wide conclusions, independent of this receptor: About 17 rarely observed V segments, including chromosome 9 orphons, were excluded from the earlier analysis of almost 600 of the donors because counts were too low. In a later analysis, HLA-associated TCR beta chains were found to be more clonally expanded and to have lower generation probabilities than equally common non-associated chains. A later genetic analysis reported fewer N-insertions in productive TCRs among donors in an Asian-associated ancestry cluster than the approximately 670-donor mean. An association between a missense DCLRE1C variant and V-gene and J-gene trimming of TCR beta chains was found in a later genetic analysis and replicated in an independent cohort. The presence/absence analyses assumed that sequencing depth was roughly uniform across donors, and that assumption may not be true. In both the original and validation cohorts, the classifier was reported to diagnose cytomegalovirus status with high specificity and sensitivity. The cohort was sequenced for TCR beta chains only, and without alpha or paired-chain data the features that could be detected were limited. According to the authors, the approach could potentially be generalized to other disease states and immunological phenotypes. A cluster of highly shared sequence variants was judged likely to be a technical artifact of the sequencing pipeline. In vitro tests confirmed that a few of the cytomegalovirus-associated TCR beta chains recognize cytomegalovirus antigens. HLA typing was unavailable for some donors at each locus, so association tests used only the typed subset. The study listed 150 to 200 TCR beta chains as associated with cytomegalovirus. Across donors, most TCR sequences were observed very rarely, whereas some public TCRs were present in many individuals. Linkage disequilibrium might explain the correlated functional status among segregating V segments, but an unknown experimental factor could not be excluded. A further reported finding was that TCR beta sequences accurately predicted the HLA-A and HLA-B alleles for most subjects in the first cohort. In an earlier analysis of roughly 500 of the donors, most TCR beta V segments appeared in productive rearrangements about 87% or about 30% of the time, broadly matching IMGT annotations. According to a later analysis, parvovirus B19, influenza, CMV and Epstein-Barr virus appeared linked to several top co-occurrence clusters. When HLA alleles, especially DR and DQ, strongly co-occurred, attributing TCR associations to individual alleles was difficult. Specific HLA alleles were associated with roughly 17,000 TCR beta sequences at a false discovery rate of 0.05 in a later analysis. A later analysis found that most CMV-associated TCR beta chains appeared HLA-restricted, with HLA associations seemingly driven largely by CMV exposure. In a later analysis, the rate of TCR association differed among HLA loci, with DRB1 alleles having the most associated TCRs and HLA-C alleles having the fewest. For the cohort, immune exposure information was limited to CMV serostatus. Some IMGT-functional V segments, including TRBV6-2 and TRBV6-3, could not be distinguished by the 87-base-pair reads and were therefore excluded.

The cohort comprised more than 550 healthy bone marrow donors. At the time of sampling, every cohort member was nominally healthy, though immune exposures that went unrecorded were likely present. The donor tested CMV seronegative, placing the donor among the 300 to 450 seronegative members of the cohort. Each donor provided a peripheral blood sample, and peripheral blood mononuclear cells were used for TCR beta sequencing. The Qiagen DNeasy Blood Extraction Kit was used to extract genomic DNA from the blood cell samples. The rearranged segments are TRBV6-5 and TRBJ2-1, with 9 middle bases fitting TRBD2. Material for sequencing was PBMCs. The clonotype was recovered from a man aged 40-50 years in good health and CMV-seronegative. The CDR3 in this case is CASSYGLAGNNEQFF. The nucleotides read TGTGCCAGCAGTTACGGTCTAGCGGGAAACAATGAGCAGTTCTTC.